Described below is a single TCR beta chain sequence and its context. Its antigen remains unknown. Generation of TCR beta libraries employed quantitative 5'-RACE incorporating molecular barcodes. TCRdb redid the calling of the 5' RACE reads with MiXCR, one entry per CDR3 protein. Of over 450,000 distinct CDR3 sequences listed, about 13% are singletons. The sample originates from a study of CD8 T cells in ankylosing spondylitis. Overall study results and limits: CD8+ cells made up the disease-linked clones, which were relatively rare in peripheral blood. Typical of ankylosing spondylitis blood, it appeared, was a TCR beta motif of under 10 highly homologous variants.

Germline V gene data show CDR1 as SGHDT and CDR2 as YYEEEE. V lost 6 bases, J lost 2 bases, and 3 bases stayed unmatched. The CDR3 loop spans 15 amino acids. V is TRBV5-6 and J is TRBJ2-2, with 11 nucleotides matching TRBD2. This TCR was sampled from a male donor with ankylosing spondylitis. The sample comprised blood, either unsorted or a sorted T cell fraction (not recorded which). In DNA form, the CDR3 reads TGTGCCAGCACCGGGACTAGCGGAAACACCGGGGAGCTGTTTTTT. It translates to CASTGTSGNTGELFF.